Reported below is one TCR beta chain. Its antigen is not known. The authors generated TCR beta cDNA through 5'RACE template switching with UMIs. Reanalyzing the 5' RACE reads, TCRdb keeps one entry per CDR3 protein, without DNA. This table holds approximately 170,000 distinct CDR3 sequences. These data come from a study of T cells expressing NK-cell markers. Study information: The sequencing cohort of eight donors included seven HCMV-seropositive individuals and one seronegative individual.

Study conclusions and caveats: Six of the donors carried dominant NKG2C+ clonotypes that took up about 1.0-7.0% of their CD8+ T cells. The study found these clonotypes also leading the CD3+CD56-NKG2C+ fraction in four donors.

The CDR3 is 15 amino acids. Germline lookup yields CDR1 SSHAT and CDR2 FNYEAQ (reference sequence). The clonotype comes from a man aged 18-75 years in good health. This chain links TRBV7-7 with TRBJ2-7; TCRdb selects TRBD1, and the lack of DNA leaves this call unchecked. Sequenced: blood T cells: a sorted CD56 or NKG2C T cell subset, CD4+ or CD8+ T cells, or bulk PBMC T cells (not recorded which). The chain's CDR3 is CASSRFLGDSYEQYF.